This entry lists 7 T cell receptor beta chains sequenced from one sample in a study of identical twins. TCRdb analysed the 5' RACE reads with MiXCR anew, one entry per CDR3 protein. The sample gives roughly 200,000 distinct CDR3 sequences, under 10% of which show up once; more than 1.5% is in the top ten. The sample was also reused in another study, on yellow fever vaccine responses in identical twins.

Sequenced: memory (CD45RO+) T cells sorted from blood. The receptors here all came from a woman in her late teens or twenties in good health.

The V gene is TRBV27, the J gene TRBJ1-6; D ambiguous. Between the trimmed V and J ends, which lost 5 bases and 0 bases, there was a span of 14 bases. CDR1 and CDR2 (germline): MNHEY, SMNVEV (reference sequence). This CDR3 is built from 17 residues. This CDR3 reads CASSPSHGSSYNSPLHF. The CDR3 DNA reads TGTGCCAGCAGTCCCTCCCACGGGAGCTCCTATAATTCACCCCTCCACTTT.

In its sample, this clonotype was seen many times. V usage is TRBV10-3 and J usage is TRBJ2-1; the D gene is possibly TRBD2 (5 bases). The CDR3 is 13 amino acids. Germline values: CDR1 ENHRY, CDR2 SYGVKD. V was clipped by 0 bases and J by 6 bases, with 6 bases between them. In DNA form, the CDR3 reads TGTGCCATCAGTGAGTCCGAGGGCAATGAGCAGTTCTTC. Residues: CAISESEGNEQFF.

Many counts were recorded for this clonotype. The genes are TRBV7-9 and TRBJ2-1, with 8 bases fitting TRBD2. This CDR3 has 15 amino acids. Germline CDR1 SEHNR, CDR2 FQNEAQ (reference sequence). The V segment lost 1 base and the J segment 5 bases; nucleotides outside the gene matches: 4. CDR3 in amino acids: CASSLVAGGNNEQFF. The CDR3, as DNA: TGTGCCAGCAGCTTAGTGGCGGGGGGAAACAATGAGCAGTTCTTC.

This clonotype was seen at least ten times. V gene TRBV29-1 combines with J gene TRBJ1-3; D is unclear. Germline assignment: CDR1 SQVTM and CDR2 ANQGSEA. Between the trimmed V and J ends, which lost 1 base and 2 bases, there was a span of 3 bases. This CDR3 has 12 residues. In DNA, the CDR3 is TGCAGCGTTGAAGGGACTGGAAACACCATATATTTT. Translating gives CSVEGTGNTIYF.

V gene TRBV5-1 combines with J gene TRBJ2-3, with 9 positions matching TRBD2. CDR3 length: 15 amino acids. V was pared by 2 bases and J by 1 base, with 2 bases of the junction left unmatched. Germline CDR1 reads SGHRS; CDR2 reads YFSETQ. The CDR3 reads CASSLIAGGTDTQYF. DNA for the CDR3: TGCGCCAGCAGCTTAATAGCGGGGGGCACAGATACGCAGTATTTT.

Ten or more counts support this clonotype. The chain links TRBV28 to TRBJ2-1; unclear D gene. The CDR3 runs 16 residues. CDR1 and CDR2 (germline): MDHEN, SYDVKM. V lost 1 base, J lost 0 bases, and 10 bases lay in between. CDR3 nucleotides: TGTGCCAGCAGTTTATATGGAGTAAGCTCCTACAATGAGCAGTTCTTC. Amino acid sequence: CASSLYGVSSYNEQFF. Using reference TRBV28 and TRBJ2-1 for the parts outside the CDR3, the full variable domain is DVKVTQSSRYLVKRTGEKVFLECVQDMDHENMFWYRQDPGLGLRLIYFSYDVKMKEKGDIPEGYSVSREKKERFSLILESASTNQTSMYLCASSLYGVSSYNEQFFGPGTRLTVL.

This clonotype was counted ten times or more. This chain connects TRBV20-1 to TRBJ1-1; D gene ambiguous. This CDR3 is 11 amino acids long. Looked up from germline, CDR1 is DFQATT and CDR2 is SNEGSKA (reference sequence). The germline V and J ends were trimmed by 3 bases and 11 bases, with 13 bases remaining between them. CDR3 residues: CSASSGQRAFF. CDR3 coding DNA: TGCAGTGCTAGTTCGGGTCAGAGGGCTTTCTTT.